The 18 T cell receptor beta chains given below trace back to one sample, sequenced in a study of OX40 agonist ivuxolimab in advanced cancers. Here immunoSEQ multiplex PCR was the method, and the copy in TCRdb shows in-frame clones only, minus some. This table has more than 45,000 clones, about 80% appearing once. This specimen was CD4+ or CD8+ T cells sorted from blood, taken in a trial of the OX40 agonist ivuxolimab. The receptor source for this set is an adult with an advanced solid tumor such as melanoma, head and neck, liver or kidney cancer.

The rearrangement joins TRBV2 to TRBJ1-4; 9 bases map to TRBD1. Losses at the gene ends were 2 bases for V and 0 bases for J; bases not matched to a gene: 10. The V gene's germline CDR1 is SNHLY and CDR2 FYNNEI. The length of the CDR3 is 19 residues. For the CDR3, the DNA is TGTGCCAGCAGTGAAAACCTTGGACAGGGGTCTGCAACTAATGAAAAACTGTTTTTT. Translating gives CASSENLGQGSATNEKLFF.

The chain has TRBV19 and TRBJ2-2; D gene ambiguous. The CDR3 covers 12 residues. Trimming removed 4 bases from V and 5 bases from J, with 5 bases in between. Germline V gives CDR1 LNHDA, CDR2 SQIVND (reference sequence). CDR3 bases: TGTGCCAGTAGTAAGTCAACCGGGGAGCTGTTTTTT. As protein: CASSKSTGELFF.

The genes are TRBV15 and TRBJ1-2, with D uncertain. CDR3 length: 13 amino acids. Looked up from germline, CDR1 is LNHNV and CDR2 is YYDKDF (reference sequence). V was trimmed by 2 bases and J by 2 bases, leaving 6 bases between them. CDR3 coding DNA: TGTGCCACCAGCAGACCCGGAAACTATGGCTACACCTTC. Its protein product is CATSRPGNYGYTF.

This chain links TRBV5-4 with TRBJ2-2; D possibly matches TRBD1 or TRBD2 (5 bases each). V lost 1 base to trimming and J lost 4 bases, with 11 bases between them. The CDR3 sequence is 15 residues long. Germline CDR1 and CDR2: SGHNT and YYREEE (reference sequence). This CDR3 reads CASSLQGASTGELFF. The CDR3 DNA sequence: TGTGCCAGCAGCTTGCAGGGAGCGAGCACCGGGGAGCTGTTTTTT.

This clone was observed once. This chain links TRBV5-1 with TRBJ2-2, with a weak D call TRBD2 (5 bases). The CDR3 length is 17 residues. Trimming removed 4 bases at V and 3 bases at J, with 19 bases between. CDR1 and CDR2 from the germline V gene are SGHRS and YFSETQ. The CDR3 loop is CASSLVEILGDTGELFF. CDR3 DNA: TGCGCCAGCAGCCTGGTCGAGATATTGGGAGACACCGGGGAGCTGTTTTTT.

The V and J genes are TRBV5-1 and TRBJ2-6; D is unclear. Between the trimmed V and J ends, which lost 7 bases and 4 bases, there was a span of 9 bases. The germline V gene has CDR1 SGHRS and CDR2 YFSETQ. The CDR3 runs to 13 residues. CDR3 amino acids: CASRVGGANVLTF. The DNA of the CDR3 is TGCGCCAGCCGCGTAGGAGGGGCCAACGTCCTGACTTTC.

This chain uses TRBV29-1 with TRBJ1-1; tentatively, D is TRBD1 (5 bases). The CDR3 length is 13 residues. The ends were cut back, 5 bases at V and 5 bases at J, with 15 bases in the middle. Germline V lookup: CDR1 SQVTM, CDR2 ANQGSEA. The DNA of the CDR3 is TGCAGCGTTAAGCTTGGGGGAGAGACTGAAGCTTTCTTT. Translating gives CSVKLGGETEAFF.

A single count supports this clone. This chain connects TRBV5-6 to TRBJ1-1; 9 bases fit TRBD1. The V and J ends lost 4 bases and 2 bases, in that order; junction bases with no gene match: 3. Germline V CDR1 and CDR2: SGHDT, YYEEEE. The CDR3 sequence is 14 residues long. The CDR3 is CASSRDRANTEAFF. CDR3 sequence (DNA): TGTGCCAGCAGCCGGGACAGGGCCAACACTGAAGCTTTCTTT.

The chain employs TRBV2 and TRBJ1-5, with 9 positions matching TRBD1. This CDR3 comprises 15 residues. The germline CDR1 and CDR2 sequences are SNHLY and FYNNEI. J was trimmed by 4 bases and V by 5 bases; bases with no gene match: 6. The CDR3 is CASSRTGTGNQPQHF. The DNA for the CDR3 is TGTGCCAGCAGTCGCACCGGGACAGGGAATCAGCCCCAGCATTTT.

This rearrangement joins TRBV13 to TRBJ1-6; tentative D call: TRBD1 (5 bases). Trimming stripped 5 bases from V and 8 bases from J, with 13 bases between. CDR1 is PRHDT, CDR2 FYEKMQ, per germline (reference sequence). The CDR3 runs 14 residues. The CDR3 here is CASSPTGAHSPLHF. The CDR3 DNA follows: TGTGCCAGCAGCCCGACCGGGGCACATTCACCCCTCCACTTT.

V is TRBV27 and J is TRBJ2-4; D may match TRBD1 or TRBD2 (7 bases each). Per the germline V gene, CDR1 is MNHEY and CDR2 is SMNVEV (reference sequence). V was shortened by 9 bases and J by 3 bases, with 18 bases between the two germline ends. This CDR3 contains 15 residues. The CDR3 DNA sequence: TGTGCCAGTACAGGGGAGGGGGCGGGCAAAAACATTCAGTACTTC. It encodes CASTGEGAGKNIQYF.

The chain is built from TRBV7-2 and TRBJ2-5; 11 bases fit TRBD2. The CDR3 covers 15 residues. With V trimmed by 1 base and J by 3 bases, 1 base remained unmatched. The germline gives CDR1 SGHTA, CDR2 FQGNSA. This CDR3 reads CASSLDSGREETQYF. DNA for the CDR3: TGTGCCAGCAGCTTAGATAGCGGGAGGGAAGAGACCCAGTACTTC.

The chain carries TRBV7-9 and TRBJ1-6; TRBD1 matches 10 bases. V was pared by 5 bases and J by 7 bases, with 8 bases of the junction left unmatched. There are 16 residues in the CDR3. Germline loops: CDR1 SEHNR, CDR2 FQNEAQ (reference sequence). As DNA, the CDR3 is TGTGCCAGCAGCCCTCATGAGGGACAGGGGAATTCACCCCTCCACTTT. Translation: CASSPHEGQGNSPLHF. Full variable domain (remainder filled in from reference TRBV7-9 and TRBJ1-6): DTGVSQNPRHKITKRGQNVTFRCDPISEHNRLYWYRQTLGQGPEFLTYFQNEAQLEKSRLLSDRFSAERPKGSFSTLEIQRTEQGDSAMYLCASSPHEGQGNSPLHFGNGTRLTVT.

The CDR3 nucleotides are TGTGCCAGCAGCTTGAGCCAACGGCAGAAGCAGTTCTTC. This gives the protein CASSLSQRQKQFF. V gene TRBV5-6 combines with J gene TRBJ2-1; D gene ambiguous. The length of the CDR3 is 13 residues. Germline assignment: CDR1 SGHDT and CDR2 YYEEEE. V was pared by 1 base and J by 11 bases, with 13 bases between.

The chain links TRBV25-1 to TRBJ2-7; 10 bases map to TRBD1. The CDR3 is 14 residues long. V was pared by 7 bases and J by 3 bases, with 6 bases of the junction left unmatched. Germline V gives CDR1 MGHDK, CDR2 SYGVNS. CDR3 loop: CASTVRDRGYEQYF. CDR3 nucleotides: TGTGCCAGCACTGTCCGGGACAGGGGCTACGAGCAGTACTTC.

V and J are TRBV7-3 and TRBJ1-1, with 8 bases matching TRBD1. CDR3 size: 14 residues. The germline V gene encodes CDR1 SGHTA and CDR2 FQGTGA. V trimming: 4 bases; J trimming: 3 bases; junction bases outside the gene matches: 4. The CDR3 DNA reads TGTGCCAGCAGCTACCAGGGGGCCTACACTGAAGCTTTCTTT. Encoded protein: CASSYQGAYTEAFF.

This clone was seen a single time. V gene TRBV2 combines with J gene TRBJ2-2; D may be TRBD1 (5 bases). The CDR3 contains 11 residues. The germline gives CDR1 SNHLY, CDR2 FYNNEI. Trimming shortened V by 6 bases and J by 7 bases, and 6 bases separated the two germline ends. CDR3 DNA sequence: TGTGCCAGCAGGGACATCGGGGAGCTGTTTTTT. This codes for CASRDIGELFF.

The chain combines TRBV9 with TRBJ2-5; 8 nucleotides align to TRBD2. V dropped 4 bases and J dropped 5; count of bases not matched to a gene: 7. The V gene's germline CDR1 is SGDLS and CDR2 YYNGEE. The CDR3 sequence is 14 residues long. The CDR3 is CASSPGTRWETQYF. The CDR3 DNA follows: TGTGCCAGCAGCCCTGGGACTAGGTGGGAGACCCAGTACTTC.